Shown below are 8 T cell receptor beta chains from a single sample sequenced in a study of T cells in Graves' hyperthyroidism and ophthalmopathy. RNA transcripts served as the template for amplifying TCR beta CDR3 regions. Researchers ran a first-round RT-PCR on the TCR CDR3 using the HTBI primer set. TCRdb re-derived calls from the multiplex PCR reads in MiXCR, one entry per CDR3 protein. The table has about 590,000 distinct CDR3 sequences, less than 20% seen once. Sample: blood. These receptors came from a young woman with Graves' hyperthyroidism.

Only one count was recorded for this clonotype. This rearrangement joins TRBV12-3 or TRBV12-4 to TRBJ1-1; D is ambiguous. Trimming stripped 6 bases from V and 1 base from J, with 15 bases between. The CDR3 has 15 residues. The CDR3 coding sequence is TGTGCCAGCAGCTTCGCCGGGGTGGCGAACACTGAAGCTTTCTTT. Protein sequence: CASSFAGVANTEAFF.

This clonotype has a handful of counts. A much more abundant neighbour one base away suggests this may be a read error. The rearrangement uses TRBV6-1 and TRBJ1-1; D not certain. Germline V gene lookup returns CDR1 MNHNS and CDR2 SASEGT. The CDR3 consists of 14 residues. The CDR3 DNA follows: TGTGCCAGCAGTGATATGCAGGCAGGCACTGAAGCTCTCTTT. This codes for CASSDMQAGTEALF.

The chain links TRBV4-1 to TRBJ1-1, with TRBD1 as a possible D gene (5 bases). V gave up 5 bases and J gave up 1 base, with 17 bases separating them. This CDR3 is built from 16 residues. Germline-derived CDR1 and CDR2 are MGHRA and YSYEKL. This chain's CDR3 is CASSFGDGGENTEAFF. The CDR3 DNA reads TGCGCCAGCAGCTTCGGTGATGGAGGGGAGAACACTGAAGCTTTCTTT.

The V and J genes are TRBV27 and TRBJ1-6, with D uncertain. The CDR3 totals 15 residues. Germline CDR1 reads MNHEY; CDR2 reads SMNVEV (reference sequence). Trimming removed 3 bases from V and 11 bases from J, with 17 bases in between. CDR3 coding DNA: TGTGCCAGCAGTTTTGCCAGGAGCCTTTCTCCACCCCTCCACTTT. It codes for CASSFARSLSPPLHF.

The CDR3 region is CASSPLLITAGAMNTEAFF. In DNA, the CDR3 is TGTGCCAGCTCACCACTTTTGATTACAGCAGGGGCCATGAACACTGAAGCTTTCTTT. The chain couples TRBV27 to TRBJ1-1; maybe TRBD1 (6 bases). Germline assignment: CDR1 MNHEY and CDR2 SMNVEV (reference sequence). The V end was cut by 8 bases, the J end by 0 bases, with 28 bases between. The length of the CDR3 is 19 residues.

This chain connects TRBV10-3 to TRBJ1-1, with 7 nucleotides matching TRBD1. This CDR3 spans 14 amino acids. The V and J ends lost 11 bases and 3 bases, in that order; junction bases with no gene match: 12. Germline assignment: CDR1 ENHRY and CDR2 SYGVKD. The CDR3 sequence: CAARQGLGHTEAFF. The CDR3 DNA is TGTGCCGCGCGACAGGGTCTGGGTCACACTGAAGCTTTCTTT.

The chain uses TRBV5-5 and TRBJ2-7, with TRBD2 matching 11 bases. This CDR3 spans 14 amino acids. Per germline, CDR1 SGHKS and CDR2 YYEKEE (reference sequence). Germline trimming cut 4 bases from V and 7 bases from J; bases unmatched to any gene: 7. This CDR3 is CASSVGTSGREQYF. CDR3 bases: TGTGCCAGCAGCGTAGGGACTAGCGGTAGGGAGCAGTACTTC.

The chain carries TRBV4-3 and TRBJ1-5; the D gene is possibly TRBD1 (6 bases). The CDR3 is 16 amino acids. Germline CDR1 is LGHNA and CDR2 is YSLEER. The V end lost 0 bases, the J end lost 2 bases, and 11 bases lay between the germline ends. CDR3 region: CASSQDSGVGNQPQHF. CDR3 in DNA: TGCGCCAGCAGCCAAGATTCAGGGGTTGGCAATCAGCCCCAGCATTTT.